The clone carrying this T cell receptor (beta chain) was detected once. Its antigen is unidentified. The time point is: blood 4 weeks post-SBRT, at nephrectomy. Treatment specified: 15 Gy SBRT to primary tumor, nephrectomy 4 weeks later. Radiation-treated patients gave blood at baseline, week 2 and week 4. The record originates from a study of radiation and T cells in renal cell carcinoma. Using immunoSEQ multiplex PCR, the repertoire was profiled, and TCRdb retains in-frame clones only, with some absent. This table holds approximately 170,000 clones, about nine tenths found once. Study results and limitations: From baseline, blood top tumor clonotypes peaked at 2 weeks post-radiation.

This CDR3 spans 15 amino acids. Germline V gene sequence: CDR1 SNHLY, CDR2 FYNNEI. The ends were cut back, 0 bases at V and 5 bases at J, with 13 bases in the middle. The sequence derives from a woman aged 45-59 years with renal cell carcinoma. This chain connects TRBV2 to TRBJ1-2; D gene uncertain. The material was blood, obtained from a patient whose treatment included radiotherapy and nephrectomy. The DNA for the CDR3 is TGTGCCAGCAGTGAAGCGCTTAGGACGGGGTATGGCTACACCTTC. Translation: CASSEALRTGYGYTF.